The rows below give T cell receptor beta chains drawn from one sample of a study of control samples from healthy donors and cancer patients. Assay used: immunoSEQ multiplex PCR; TCRdb lists only in-frame clones, some missing. The table lists 100,000 to 150,000 clones, about 90% of them singletons. The source material was blood. The receptors here all came from a man between 18 and 35 years old in good health. Both conserved end residues are trimmed from each CDR3.

CDR3 length	V gene	CDR3 protein
15	TRBV27	ASRKPGQTVPNYGYT
16	TRBV5-8	ASSPFDWSGDPNYEQY
13	TRBV7-2	ASSLGRQVNYGYT
13	TRBV27	ASSSRTSGSYEQY
15	TRBV4-1	ASSSRGDRATNEKLF
16	TRBV13	ASSPNVGQGVVPGELF
13	TRBV5-1	ASSLDGSGEETQY
14	TRBV5-1	ASSRQGTSVNEKLF
13	TRBV2	ASSVGRGRNEKLF
12	TRBV12-5	ASGLLGGNTEAF
14	TRBV19	ASRGLAVGETGELF
11	TRBV5-6	ASSPGANYGYT
12	TRBV27	ASSYRVENTEAF
10	TRBV5-1	ASRREIGELF
12	TRBV7-9	ASSLGQAINEQF
12	TRBV30	AWSGDRGRETQY
12	TRBV19	ASSRDRRSEKLF
12	TRBV5-5	ASSGGLAKNIQY